This T cell receptor beta chain appears in the sequencing data of a study of Graves' ophthalmopathy and Graves' hyperthyroidism. Regarding the study as a whole: The 13-signature model separated ophthalmopathy from stable hyperthyroidism at approximately 89% sensitivity and around 77% specificity.

V lost 4 bases to trimming and J lost 8 bases; unmatched junction nucleotides: 10. The CDR3 sequence is 14 residues long. Germline V gives CDR1 SQVTM, CDR2 ANQGSEA. This clonotype was seen just once. Its antigen is unknown. RNA transcripts were the template, and TCR beta CDR3 regions were amplified from them. The library came from an HTBI-primed first-round RT-PCR and a second-round multiplex PCR. TCRdb reanalysed the multiplex PCR reads using MiXCR and keeps one entry per CDR3 protein. This table has roughly 700,000 distinct CDR3 sequences, 35% to 50% appearing once. Orbital computed tomography and thyroid ultrasound, along with TRAb, serum thyroxine and clinical symptoms, underpinned diagnosis. The authors used Ficoll-Paque density gradient centrifugation to separate PBMCs. The input was 7.5 to 10 ml of fresh peripheral blood.

Input material: peripheral blood. The rearrangement uses TRBV29-1 and TRBJ1-2, with 10 positions matching TRBD1. The receptor's source is an adult man with Graves' ophthalmopathy. CDR3 nucleotides: TGCAGCGTTGGACAGGGGGCGCGGGGGTCGGGCTACACCTTC. As protein: CSVGQGARGSGYTF.